This TCR beta chain emerged from a study of T cell repertoires in cytomegalovirus infection. Study-level points and caveats: Totalled public TCR beta family frequency picked out people who carried CMV plus the relevant HLA. Within the response measured ex vivo, HLA-C-restricted CMV-specific TCR beta clonotypes were dominant.

This clonotype showed up just a few times. Its target is not known. The CDR3 contains 14 residues. The germline gives CDR1 MNHEY, CDR2 SMNVEV (reference sequence). Trimming shortened V by 3 bases and J by 2 bases, and 10 bases separated the two germline ends. TCRdb re-analysed the reads in MiXCR, keeping a single row per CDR3 protein. This sample carries approximately 310,000 distinct CDR3 sequences, 20% to 25% of them seen once, and the ten largest clones take about an eighth. This sequence was found in a human donor in good health (CMV status not recorded). Some clones in this sample may be carry-over from other donors' samples. The chain couples TRBV27 to TRBJ1-1; D remains unclear. The sample was cultured PBMCs, taken from culture after CMV antigen stimulation. CDR3: CASSLVTFNTEAFF. The DNA of the CDR3 is TGTGCCAGCAGTTTGGTCACCTTTAACACTGAAGCTTTCTTT.